The source of this T cell receptor beta chain is a study of T cell repertoires in cytomegalovirus infection. The study, taken as a whole, reports: Carriers of CMV and the relevant HLA type were discriminated by public TCR beta frequency.

From germline, CDR1 is KGHDR and CDR2 SFDVKD. V was trimmed by 4 bases and J by 5 bases, leaving 13 bases between them. The CDR3 runs 14 residues. With regard to this clonotype: Its antigen remains unknown.

TCRdb re-called the reads with MiXCR, one entry per CDR3 protein. The table shows a few hundred thousand distinct CDR3 sequences, with around 25% occurring only once. V usage is TRBV24-1 and J usage is TRBJ2-5; TRBD1 is a possible D gene (6 bases). The sample was cultured PBMCs, taken from culture after CMV antigen stimulation. The sequence came from a human donor in good health (CMV status not recorded). Some clones in this sample may be carry-over from other donors' samples. The CDR3, as DNA: TGTGCCACCAGTGAGCCAGGGGATACGGAGACCCAGTACTTC. Protein sequence: CATSEPGDTETQYF.